The 15 T cell receptor beta chains below were found in one sample sequenced in a study of T cells in localized non-small cell lung cancer. Profiling relied on immunoSEQ multiplex PCR, and the TCRdb table lists in-frame clones only, not all of them. The table has around 40,000 clones, 88% seen once. Sequences were derived from peripheral blood, sampled before any cancer treatment. The receptors come from a female donor older than 55 with stage I squamous cell lung carcinoma.

This chain connects TRBV7-8 to TRBJ1-4, with D unclear. Trimming took 1 base from V and 0 from J, leaving 15 bases between them. The CDR3 consists of 18 residues. Germline V gene sequence: CDR1 SGHVS, CDR2 FQNEAQ. Here the CDR3 DNA reads TGTGCCAGCAGCTTAGAGGGCAGTTATTTTGCAACTAATGAAAAACTGTTTTTT. The encoded protein is CASSLEGSYFATNEKLFF.

In DNA form, the CDR3 reads TGTGCCAGCAGCTTAGGGGGGACAGGGAACTCTAGGTTAGCTTTCTTT. Translated: CASSLGGTGNSRLAFF. The gene calls are TRBV7-9 and TRBJ1-1; 9 bases line up with TRBD1. Germline CDR1 SEHNR, CDR2 FQNEAQ (reference sequence). J gave up 10 bases and V 1 base, and 13 bases lay outside the gene matches. There are 16 residues in the CDR3.

This clone occurred once. CDR3: CAGGTGAVNTGELFF. The DNA for the CDR3 is TGTGCCGGGGGGACAGGGGCGGTCAACACCGGGGAGCTGTTTTTT. This sequence joins TRBV21-1 and TRBJ2-2; no check of the table's D call, TRBD1, against the DNA was made. TRBV21-1 is a pseudogene locus. The CDR3 has 15 amino acids.

This clone was seen only once. V and J are TRBV23-1 and TRBJ1-3, with a weak D call TRBD1 (5 bases). TRBV23-1 has ORF status, its function being uncertain. The germline V and J ends were trimmed by 0 bases and 0 bases, with 12 bases remaining between them. The CDR3 sequence is 17 residues long. CDR3 sequence reads: CASSQSGGVSSGNTIYF. The DNA for the CDR3 is TGCGCCAGCAGTCAATCGGGGGGGGTTTCCTCTGGAAACACCATATATTTT.

The genes are TRBV29-1 and TRBJ1-1, with a weak D call TRBD1 (5 bases). This CDR3 has 13 amino acids. In germline, CDR1 is SQVTM, CDR2 ANQGSEA. The V gene lost 5 bases and the J gene lost 5 bases, with 15 bases spanning the gap. The CDR3 DNA reads as TGCAGCGTTAGGGGCACCTGGGGTACTGAAGCTTTCTTT. This codes for CSVRGTWGTEAFF.

The chain combines TRBV11-2 with TRBJ1-1, with D possibly matching TRBD1 (5 bases). The CDR3 sequence is 14 residues long. Germline assignment: CDR1 SGHAT and CDR2 FQNNGV. Trimming removed 5 bases at V and 3 bases at J, with 13 bases between. This chain's CDR3 is CASSRKMGDTEAFF. In nucleotides, the CDR3 is TGTGCCAGCAGCCGTAAAATGGGGGACACTGAAGCTTTCTTT.

The J gene is TRBJ2-3, the V gene TRBV7-9; D call uncertain. The V end was cut by 0 bases, the J end by 1 base, with 8 bases between. The CDR3 contains 15 residues. Germline lookup yields CDR1 SEHNR and CDR2 FQNEAQ (reference sequence). The CDR3 protein is CASSLASLGTDTQYF. CDR3 in DNA: TGTGCCAGCAGCTTAGCCTCTCTGGGCACAGATACGCAGTATTTT.

CDR3 DNA: TGTGCCAGCAGCGTCGGGACAGAGACCTACGAGCAGTACTTC. Translated, it gives CASSVGTETYEQYF. The genes are TRBV9 and TRBJ2-7; the match to TRBD1 covers 7 bases. After removal of 2 bases from V and 2 bases from J, the junction contained 4 bases not matched to a gene. The CDR3 is made up of 14 amino acids. Germline CDR1 is SGDLS and CDR2 is YYNGEE. The complete variable domain, with remaining parts taken from reference TRBV9 and TRBJ2-7, reads DSGVTQTPKHLITATGQRVTLRCSPRSGDLSVYWYQQSLDQGLQFLIQYYNGEERAKGNILERFSAQQFPDLHSELNLSSLELGDSALYFCASSVGTETYEQYFGPGTRLTVT.

This chain uses TRBV9 with TRBJ2-2, with D possibly TRBD1 on 6 matching bases. This CDR3 comprises 15 residues. Germline CDR1 is SGDLS and CDR2 is YYNGEE. Trimming cost V 3 bases and J 0 bases, with 9 bases left between them. The CDR3 sequence is CASSARTANTGELFF. DNA of the CDR3: TGTGCCAGCAGCGCCCGGACAGCGAACACCGGGGAGCTGTTTTTT.

This sequence joins TRBV7-6 and TRBJ2-5, with D possibly being TRBD2 (5 bases). CDR3 length: 12 residues. CDR1 and CDR2 from the germline V gene are SGHVS and FNYEAQ. Trimming left V 1 base short and J 7 bases short, with 7 bases between. The CDR3 loop reads CASSLGRGTQYF. CDR3 in DNA: TGTGCCAGCAGCTTAGGTCGGGGGACCCAGTACTTC.

The V call is TRBV4-3, the J call TRBJ2-1; 9 bases match TRBD1. The CDR3 spans 15 residues. The germline gives CDR1 LGHNA, CDR2 YSLEER. V was clipped by 3 bases and J by 6 bases; unmatched bases: 6. The CDR3 coding sequence is TGCGCCAGCAGCCATGGGGGACAGGGTGGCAATGAGCAGTTCTTC. It specifies CASSHGGQGGNEQFF.

The genes are TRBV6-5 and TRBJ1-5; D possibly corresponds to TRBD1 (5 bases). Trimming shortened V by 8 bases and J by 7 bases, and 18 bases separated the two germline ends. The CDR3 is made up of 14 amino acids. The V gene's germline CDR1 is MNHEY and CDR2 SVGAGI. The CDR3 DNA sequence: TGTGCCAGCGTGGTCCGCGGGGGGGGGCAGCCCCAGCATTTT. This encodes CASVVRGGGQPQHF.

The rearrangement links TRBV19 to TRBJ2-2, with D unresolved. Trimming cost V 1 base and J 3 bases, with 9 bases left between them. Germline CDR1 and CDR2: LNHDA and SQIVND (reference sequence). The CDR3 spans 15 residues. DNA of the CDR3: TGTGCCAGTAGTATAGGGAATAGATACACCGGGGAGCTGTTTTTT. It codes for CASSIGNRYTGELFF.

The chain has TRBV5-4 and TRBJ2-7; 12 bases agree with TRBD2. Germline CDR1 reads SGHNT; CDR2 reads YYREEE (reference sequence). With 4 bases clipped from V and 5 bases from J, the junction kept 7 bases outside the gene matches. The CDR3 is made up of 15 amino acids. The CDR3 spells CASSGRLAGDHEQYF. The CDR3 region has the DNA TGTGCCAGCAGCGGCCGACTAGCGGGAGATCACGAGCAGTACTTC.

This clone has only one observation. The V and J genes are TRBV19 and TRBJ2-4; D might be TRBD1 or TRBD2, each matching 6 bases. CDR1 and CDR2 (germline): LNHDA, SQIVND (reference sequence). V lost 3 bases and J lost 9, with 12 bases in between. The CDR3 contains 13 residues. CDR3 bases: TGTGCCAGTAGTATTCTGGGGGGCACCATTCAGTACTTC. Its translation is CASSILGGTIQYF.